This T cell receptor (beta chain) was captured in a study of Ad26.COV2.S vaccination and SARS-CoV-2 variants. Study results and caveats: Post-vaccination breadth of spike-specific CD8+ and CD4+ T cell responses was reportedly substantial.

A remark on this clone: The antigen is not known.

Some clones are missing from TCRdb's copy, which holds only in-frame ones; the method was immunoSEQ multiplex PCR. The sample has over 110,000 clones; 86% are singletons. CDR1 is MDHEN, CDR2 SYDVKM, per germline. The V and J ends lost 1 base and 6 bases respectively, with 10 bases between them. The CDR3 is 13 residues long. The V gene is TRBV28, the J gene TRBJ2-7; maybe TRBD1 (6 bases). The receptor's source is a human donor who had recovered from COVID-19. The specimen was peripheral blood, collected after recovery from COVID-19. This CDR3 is CASSLSGQPEQYF. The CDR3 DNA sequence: TGTGCCAGCAGTTTATCCGGACAGCCCGAGCAGTACTTC.